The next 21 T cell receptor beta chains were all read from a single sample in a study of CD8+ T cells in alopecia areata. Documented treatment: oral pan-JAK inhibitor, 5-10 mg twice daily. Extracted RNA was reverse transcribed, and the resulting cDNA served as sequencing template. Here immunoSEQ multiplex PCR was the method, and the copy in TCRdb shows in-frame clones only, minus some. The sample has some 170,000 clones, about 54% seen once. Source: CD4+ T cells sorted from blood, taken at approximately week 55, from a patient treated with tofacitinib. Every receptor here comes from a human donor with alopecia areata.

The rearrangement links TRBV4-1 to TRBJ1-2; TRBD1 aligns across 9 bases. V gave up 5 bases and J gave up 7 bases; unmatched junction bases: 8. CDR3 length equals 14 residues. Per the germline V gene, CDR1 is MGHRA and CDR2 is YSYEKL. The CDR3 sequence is CASSDQTGGGGYTF. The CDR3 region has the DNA TGCGCCAGCAGCGATCAAACAGGGGGCGGTGGCTACACCTTC.

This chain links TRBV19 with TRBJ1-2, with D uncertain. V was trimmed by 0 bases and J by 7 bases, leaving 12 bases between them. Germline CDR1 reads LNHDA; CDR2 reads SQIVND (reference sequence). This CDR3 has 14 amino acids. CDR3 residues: CASSIDPGNRGYTF. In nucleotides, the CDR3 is TGTGCCAGTAGTATAGATCCCGGAAATCGTGGCTACACCTTC.

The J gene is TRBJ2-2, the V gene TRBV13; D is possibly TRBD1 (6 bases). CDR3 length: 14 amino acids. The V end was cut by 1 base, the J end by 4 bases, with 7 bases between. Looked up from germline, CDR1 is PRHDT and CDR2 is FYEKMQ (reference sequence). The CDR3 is CASSLDRATGELFF. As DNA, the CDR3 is TGTGCCAGCAGCTTAGACAGGGCCACCGGGGAGCTGTTTTTT.

The CDR3 loop reads CASSLSKDTSNQPQHF. CDR3 nucleotides: TGTGCCAGCAGCCTAAGCAAGGATACTAGCAATCAGCCCCAGCATTTT. The rearrangement links TRBV4-2 to TRBJ1-5; D gene unclear. The CDR3 length is 16 residues. Trimming cost V 4 bases and J 0 bases, with 13 bases left between them. CDR1 is LGHNA, CDR2 YNFKEQ, per germline.

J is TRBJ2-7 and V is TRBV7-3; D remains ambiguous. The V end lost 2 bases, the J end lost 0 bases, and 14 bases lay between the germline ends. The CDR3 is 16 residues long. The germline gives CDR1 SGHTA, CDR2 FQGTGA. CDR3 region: CASSLDGRSSSYEQYF. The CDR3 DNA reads TGTGCCAGCAGCTTAGATGGACGGTCGAGCTCCTACGAGCAGTACTTC.

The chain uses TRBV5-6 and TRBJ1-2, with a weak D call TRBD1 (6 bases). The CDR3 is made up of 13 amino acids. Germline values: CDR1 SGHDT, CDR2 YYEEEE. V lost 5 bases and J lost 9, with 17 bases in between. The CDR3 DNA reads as TGTGCCAGCAGTTTGCAGGGGTCTAATCGCTACACCTTC. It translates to CASSLQGSNRYTF. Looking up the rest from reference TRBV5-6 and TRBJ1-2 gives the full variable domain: DAGVTQSPTHLIKTRGQQVTLRCSPKSGHDTVSWYQQALGQGPQFIFQYYEEEERQRGNFPDRFSGHQFPNYSSELNVNALLLGDSALYLCASSLQGSNRYTFGSGTRLTVV.

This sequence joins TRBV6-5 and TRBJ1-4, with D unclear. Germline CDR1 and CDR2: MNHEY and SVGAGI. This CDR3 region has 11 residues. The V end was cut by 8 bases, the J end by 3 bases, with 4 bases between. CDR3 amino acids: CASSANEKLFF. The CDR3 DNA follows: TGTGCCAGCTCGGCTAATGAAAAACTGTTTTTT.

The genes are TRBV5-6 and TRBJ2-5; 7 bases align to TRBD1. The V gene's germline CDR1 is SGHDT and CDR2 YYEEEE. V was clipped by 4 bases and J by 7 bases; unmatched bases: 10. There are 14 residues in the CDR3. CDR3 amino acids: CASSTGTAKGTQYF. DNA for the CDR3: TGTGCCAGCAGCACCGGGACAGCGAAGGGGACCCAGTACTTC.

CDR3 coding DNA: TGTGCCAGCAGCATGGGACGGAACTACAATGAGCAGTTCTTC. It specifies CASSMGRNYNEQFF. The rearrangement links TRBV11-2 to TRBJ2-1; D could derive from TRBD1 or TRBD2 (5 bases each). The CDR3 runs to 14 residues. The germline CDR1 and CDR2 sequences are SGHAT and FQNNGV. Trimming left V 5 bases short and J 3 bases short, with 11 bases between. The full variable domain, its missing parts supplied by reference TRBV11-2 and TRBJ2-1, is EAGVAQSPRYKIIEKRQSVAFWCNPISGHATLYWYQQILGQGPKLLIQFQNNGVVDDSQLPKDRFSAERLKGVDSTLKIQPAKLEDSAVYLCASSMGRNYNEQFFGPGTRLTVL.

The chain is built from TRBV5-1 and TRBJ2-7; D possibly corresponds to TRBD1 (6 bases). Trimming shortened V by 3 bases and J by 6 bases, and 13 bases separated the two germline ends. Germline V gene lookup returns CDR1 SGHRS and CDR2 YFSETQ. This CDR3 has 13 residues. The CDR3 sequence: CASSYRESGEQYF. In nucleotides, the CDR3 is TGCGCCAGCAGCTACAGGGAGTCAGGCGAGCAGTACTTC.

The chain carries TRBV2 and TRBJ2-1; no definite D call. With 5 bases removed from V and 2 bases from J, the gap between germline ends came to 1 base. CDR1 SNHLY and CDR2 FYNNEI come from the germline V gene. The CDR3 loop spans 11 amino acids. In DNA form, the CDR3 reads TGTGCCAGCAGTACCTACAATGAGCAGTTCTTC. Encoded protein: CASSTYNEQFF. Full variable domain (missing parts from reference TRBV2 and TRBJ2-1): EPEVTQTPSHQVTQMGQEVILRCVPISNHLYFYWYRQILGQKVEFLVSFYNNEISEKSEIFDDQFSVERPDGSNFTLKIRSTKLEDSAMYFCASSTYNEQFFGPGTRLTVL.

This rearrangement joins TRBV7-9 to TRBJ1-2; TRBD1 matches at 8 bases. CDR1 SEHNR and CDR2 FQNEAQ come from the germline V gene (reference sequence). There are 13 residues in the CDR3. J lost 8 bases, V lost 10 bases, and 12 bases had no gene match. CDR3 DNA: TGTGCCACCGAGACCGGGACAGGAGGAGGCTACACCTTC. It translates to CATETGTGGGYTF. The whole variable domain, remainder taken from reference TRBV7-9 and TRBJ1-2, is DTGVSQNPRHKITKRGQNVTFRCDPISEHNRLYWYRQTLGQGPEFLTYFQNEAQLEKSRLLSDRFSAERPKGSFSTLEIQRTEQGDSAMYLCATETGTGGGYTFGSGTRLTVV.

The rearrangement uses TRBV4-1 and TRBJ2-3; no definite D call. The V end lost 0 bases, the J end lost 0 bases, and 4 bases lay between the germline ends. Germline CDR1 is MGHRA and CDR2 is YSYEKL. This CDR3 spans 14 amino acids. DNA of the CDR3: TGCGCCAGCAGCCAAGATTACAGCACAGATACGCAGTATTTT. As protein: CASSQDYSTDTQYF.

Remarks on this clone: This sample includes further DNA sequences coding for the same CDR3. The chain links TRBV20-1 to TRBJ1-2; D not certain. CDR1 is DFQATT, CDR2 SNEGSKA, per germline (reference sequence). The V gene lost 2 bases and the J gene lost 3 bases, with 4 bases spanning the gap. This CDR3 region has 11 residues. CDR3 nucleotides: TGCAGTGCTAGACGGGACTATGGCTACACCTTC. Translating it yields CSARRDYGYTF.

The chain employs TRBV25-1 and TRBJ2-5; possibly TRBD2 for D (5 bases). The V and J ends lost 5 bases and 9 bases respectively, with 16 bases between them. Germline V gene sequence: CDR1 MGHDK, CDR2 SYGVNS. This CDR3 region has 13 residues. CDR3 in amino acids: CASSQPMAGSQYF. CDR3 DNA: TGTGCCAGCAGTCAGCCCATGGCGGGCTCCCAGTACTTC.

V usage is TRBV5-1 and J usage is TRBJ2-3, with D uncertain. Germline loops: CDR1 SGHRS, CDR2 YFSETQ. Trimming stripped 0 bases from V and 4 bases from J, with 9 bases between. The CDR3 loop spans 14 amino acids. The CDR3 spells CASSLGPAPDTQYF. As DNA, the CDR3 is TGCGCCAGCAGCTTGGGCCCAGCCCCAGATACGCAGTATTTT.

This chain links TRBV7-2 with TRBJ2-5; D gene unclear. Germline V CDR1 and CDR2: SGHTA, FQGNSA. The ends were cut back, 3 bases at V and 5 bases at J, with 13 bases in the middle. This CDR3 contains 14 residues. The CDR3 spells CASSFRAPGETQYF. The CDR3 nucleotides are TGTGCCAGCAGCTTTAGGGCCCCCGGGGAGACCCAGTACTTC.

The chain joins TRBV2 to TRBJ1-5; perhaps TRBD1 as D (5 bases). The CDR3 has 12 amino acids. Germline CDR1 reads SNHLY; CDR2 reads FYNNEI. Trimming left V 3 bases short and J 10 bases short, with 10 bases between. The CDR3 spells CASSDRERPQHF. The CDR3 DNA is TGTGCCAGCAGTGACAGGGAACGACCCCAGCATTTT.

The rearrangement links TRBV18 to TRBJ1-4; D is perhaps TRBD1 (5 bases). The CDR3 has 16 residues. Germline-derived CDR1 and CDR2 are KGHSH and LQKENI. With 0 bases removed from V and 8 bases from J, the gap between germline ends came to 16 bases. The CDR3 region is CASSPPFTGVQEKLFF. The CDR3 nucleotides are TGTGCCAGCTCACCACCCTTCACGGGGGTTCAGGAAAAACTGTTTTTT.

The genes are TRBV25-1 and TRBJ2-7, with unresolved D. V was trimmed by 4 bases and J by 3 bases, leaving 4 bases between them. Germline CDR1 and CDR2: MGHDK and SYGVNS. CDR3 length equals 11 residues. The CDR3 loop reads CASSAIYEQYF. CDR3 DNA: TGTGCCAGCAGTGCGATCTACGAGCAGTACTTC.

CDR3 nucleotide sequence: TGCGCCAGCAGCGCACCAGACCGGGACAGGGCGAATCATGAGCAGTTCTTC. Protein product: CASSAPDRDRANHEQFF. The chain carries TRBV5-1 and TRBJ2-1; 9 bases align to TRBD1. Looked up from germline, CDR1 is SGHRS and CDR2 is YFSETQ. This CDR3 has 17 amino acids. Losses at the gene ends were 4 bases for V and 8 bases for J; bases not matched to a gene: 16.